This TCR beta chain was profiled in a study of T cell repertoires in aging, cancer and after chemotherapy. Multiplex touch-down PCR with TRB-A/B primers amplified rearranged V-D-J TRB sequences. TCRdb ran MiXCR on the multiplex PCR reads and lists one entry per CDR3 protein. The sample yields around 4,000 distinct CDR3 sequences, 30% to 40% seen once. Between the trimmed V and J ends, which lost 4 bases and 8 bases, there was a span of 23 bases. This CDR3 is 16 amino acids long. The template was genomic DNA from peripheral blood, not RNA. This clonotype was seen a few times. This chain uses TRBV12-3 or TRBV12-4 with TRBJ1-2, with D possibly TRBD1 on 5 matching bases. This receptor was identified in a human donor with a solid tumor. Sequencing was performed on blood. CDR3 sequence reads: CASSSYAVGGSTGYTF. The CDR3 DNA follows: TGTGCCAGCAGTTCGTACGCCGTTGGGGGATCCACAGGCTACACCTTC.